This T cell receptor (beta chain) was captured in a study of blood T cell repertoires in COVID-19. Across the whole study: The United States, Italy and Spain provided the acute and convalescent COVID-19 samples.

CDR1 LGHDT and CDR2 YNNKEL come from the germline V gene (reference sequence). With 2 bases removed from V and 2 bases from J, the gap between germline ends came to 7 bases. The CDR3 has 14 amino acids. Original processing notes: It was from reference gene primer amplification that nucleated cell counts were estimated. Profiled with immunoSEQ multiplex PCR; TCRdb holds only in-frame clones, not every one. V and J calls and clone size are those listed in that table; D and trimming were worked out from the DNA. The data show roughly 330,000 clones, around 87% seen once. V gene TRBV3-1 (or the pseudogene TRBV3-2) combines with J gene TRBJ1-3; no firm D call. This sequence originates from a woman in her twenties or thirties who had recovered from COVID-19. Sequenced material: PBMCs or T cells enriched from blood (not recorded which). The CDR3 spells CASSQRGAGNTIYF. Here the CDR3 DNA reads TGTGCCAGCAGCCAACGCGGGGCTGGAAACACCATATATTTT.